The rows below give T cell receptor beta chains drawn from one sample of a study of radiotherapy plus CTLA-4 blockade in lung cancer. Assay: immunoSEQ multiplex PCR; the TCRdb copy retains only in-frame clones and omits some. Of some 73,000 clones listed, around 80% are singletons. Specimen: peripheral blood, collected from a patient treated with radiotherapy plus ipilimumab. All receptors come from a human donor with non-small cell lung cancer who had stable disease on radiotherapy plus ipilimumab. Both conserved end residues are part of each CDR3. A D gene is named only where the DNA matches it firmly. Clone size is not always given. Where it is, it says once, few, many or a class for expanded clones.

v_call,d_call,clone_size,j_call,cdr3_nt,cdr3_aa
TRBV4-1,TRBD2,NA,TRBJ2-1,TGCGCCAGCAGCCAAGACAGCTCCGGGACTAGCGGCCTCAATGAGCAGTTCTTC,CASSQDSSGTSGLNEQFF
TRBV6-1,NA,NA,TRBJ2-2,TGTGCCAGCAGTGAGAGACAGGCTGGATCCGGGGAGCTGTTTTTT,CASSERQAGSGELFF
TRBV6-4,TRBD1,NA,TRBJ1-2,TGTGCCAGCACAAAGACAGGGTGCTGTGGCTACACCTTC,CASTKTGCCGYTF
TRBV7-9,NA,NA,TRBJ1-2,TGTGCCAGCAGCCTCCCGACATCCCCGGAACATGGCTACACCTTC,CASSLPTSPEHGYTF
TRBV28,NA,NA,TRBJ1-2,TGTGCCTGCCGTGGGGGGCGGACAAATGGCTACACCTTC,CACRGGRTNGYTF
TRBV9,TRBD1,NA,TRBJ2-2,TGTGCCAGCAGCGTACGTGGGACAGGGGTCACCGGGGAGCTGTTTTTT,CASSVRGTGVTGELFF
TRBV1,NA,NA,TRBJ1-1,TGCACCAGCAGCCAAGAGTCGGGAGTGAACACTGAAGCTTTCTTT,CTSSQESGVNTEAFF
TRBV27,TRBD1,NA,TRBJ1-5,TGTGCCAGCAGTCCAGGGACAGTAAATCAGCCCCAGCATTTT,CASSPGTVNQPQHF
TRBV16,NA,NA,TRBJ2-1,TGTGCCAGCAGCCAACGGAGGGACCCACATGAGCAGTTCTTC,CASSQRRDPHEQFF
TRBV19,TRBD1,few,TRBJ1-2,TGTGCCAGTAGTGCACAACAGGGGGCTGAGTCCTTAGGAGGCTACACCTTC,CASSAQQGAESLGGYTF
TRBV7-2,NA,few,TRBJ1-2,TGTGCCAGCAGCTTACAGGGACCAGGCTATGGCTACACCTTC,CASSLQGPGYGYTF
TRBV5-1,NA,few,TRBJ2-7,TGCGCCAGCAGCTTGGAAGGCCCCAGCTACGAGCAGTACTTC,CASSLEGPSYEQYF
TRBV28,TRBD2,NA,TRBJ2-1,TGTGCCAGCACTAAAGGCGGGAGGGAGGCGTACAATGAGCAGTTCTTC,CASTKGGREAYNEQFF
TRBV2,NA,few,TRBJ1-5,TGTGCCAGCAGTGAAGGGCAGGCTGACAATCAGCCCCAGCATTTT,CASSEGQADNQPQHF
TRBV27,NA,once,TRBJ2-7,TGTGCCAGCAGTTTGGGGCGATTTGGCGAGCAGTACTTC,CASSLGRFGEQYF
TRBV11-2,TRBD1,NA,TRBJ1-2,TGTGCCAGCAGCTTTGGCAGGGGGCGAGACTATGGCTACACCTTC,CASSFGRGRDYGYTF
TRBV7-2,NA,NA,TRBJ2-7,TGTGCCAGCAGCTTAGAGCAGGGCTTTGCCTACGAGCAGTACTTC,CASSLEQGFAYEQYF
TRBV5-1,TRBD1,NA,TRBJ1-2,TGCGCCAGCAGCTCCGGGACAGCTCGAGCTAACTATGGCTACACCTTC,CASSSGTARANYGYTF
TRBV10-2,TRBD1,NA,TRBJ2-1,TGCGCCAGCAGCCGCCGCGACAGGGGCTACAATGAGCAGTTCTTC,CASSRRDRGYNEQFF
TRBV5-4,NA,NA,TRBJ1-2,TGTGCCAGCAGCTTCCCTTTGGGGGACTATGGCTACACCTTC,CASSFPLGDYGYTF
TRBV30,NA,NA,TRBJ2-3,TGTGCCTGGGACAGTCTCACAGATACGCAGTATTTT,CAWDSLTDTQYF
TRBV9,NA,NA,TRBJ2-2,TGTGCCAGCAGCGTACTAGCGAGGTCGAACACCGGGGAGCTGTTTTTT,CASSVLARSNTGELFF
TRBV7-3,NA,NA,TRBJ2-2,TGTGCCAGCAGCTTACGGCAGGGCGGAACCGGGGAGCTGTTTTTT,CASSLRQGGTGELFF
TRBV18,NA,NA,TRBJ2-3,TGTGCCAGCTCACCGGGGGCCATGGCGGGAGCCGGCACAGATACGCAGTATTTT,CASSPGAMAGAGTDTQYF
TRBV28,NA,NA,TRBJ1-5,TGTGCCAGCAGTTTAAGGGGAACCCCCCAGCATTTT,CASSLRGTPQHF
TRBV28,TRBD1,NA,TRBJ1-4,TGTGCCAGCAGTTCCCGTGGACAGGGGGTAGAAAAACTGTTTTTT,CASSSRGQGVEKLFF
TRBV5-1,NA,NA,TRBJ2-3,TGCGCCAGCAGGGCAGGGGGGACAGATACGCAGTATTTT,CASRAGGTDTQYF
TRBV28,TRBD2,NA,TRBJ2-5,TGTGCCAGCAGTTCAAGCGGGGGGGTTTCGTGGGAGACCCAGTACTTC,CASSSSGGVSWETQYF
TRBV27,NA,few,TRBJ2-4,TGTGCCAGCAGTTCGCCCATACTAGCCAAAAACATTCAGTACTTC,CASSSPILAKNIQYF
TRBV7-8,NA,NA,TRBJ2-7,TGTGCCAGCAGCGACGGATGGGGGACCTACGAGCAGTACTTC,CASSDGWGTYEQYF